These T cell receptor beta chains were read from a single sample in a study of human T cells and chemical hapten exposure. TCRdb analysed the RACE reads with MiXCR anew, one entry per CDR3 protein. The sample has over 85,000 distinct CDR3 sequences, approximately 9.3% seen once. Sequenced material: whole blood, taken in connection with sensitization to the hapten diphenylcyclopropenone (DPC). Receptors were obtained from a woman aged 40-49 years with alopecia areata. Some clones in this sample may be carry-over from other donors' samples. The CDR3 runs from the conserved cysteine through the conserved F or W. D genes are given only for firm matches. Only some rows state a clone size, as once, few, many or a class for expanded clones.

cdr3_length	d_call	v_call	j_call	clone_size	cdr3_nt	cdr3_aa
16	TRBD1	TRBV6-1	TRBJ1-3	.	TGTGCCAGCAGTCCGCGACAGGGGAGCTCTGGAAACACCATATATTTT	CASSPRQGSSGNTIYF
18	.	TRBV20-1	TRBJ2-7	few	TGCAGTGCTAGACCAAACCCCCTCCGCCACTCCAGCTCCTACGAGCAGTACTTC	CSARPNPLRHSSSYEQYF
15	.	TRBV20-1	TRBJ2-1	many	TGCAGTGCTAGAGTTCGCAGGGACTCCTACAATGAGCAGTTCTTC	CSARVRRDSYNEQFF
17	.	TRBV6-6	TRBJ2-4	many	TGTGCCAGCAGTTTCCTCGGACAGTCTCGGGGGAAAAACATTCAGTACTTC	CASSFLGQSRGKNIQYF
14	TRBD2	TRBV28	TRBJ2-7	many	TGTGCCAGCACCGTTGGCAGCGGGAGCTACGAGCAGTACTTC	CASTVGSGSYEQYF
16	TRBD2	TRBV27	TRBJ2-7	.	TGTGCCAGCAGTCCGATACCGGGACTAGCTCCTTACGAGCAGTACTTC	CASSPIPGLAPYEQYF
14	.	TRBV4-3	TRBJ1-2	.	TGCGCCAGCAGCCAAGACCTAGCTAACTATGGCTACACCTTC	CASSQDLANYGYTF
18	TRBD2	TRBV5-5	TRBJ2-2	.	TGTGCCAGCAGCTTGGAACCGGGACTAGCTACGAACACCGGGGAGCTGTTTTTT	CASSLEPGLATNTGELFF
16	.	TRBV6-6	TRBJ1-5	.	TGTGCCAGCAGCCCCGGGTCAGGGTATAGCAATCAGCCCCAGCATTTT	CASSPGSGYSNQPQHF
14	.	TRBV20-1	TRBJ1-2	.	TGCAGTGCTAGACAGGGAGGGGCTAACTATGGCTACACCTTC	CSARQGGANYGYTF
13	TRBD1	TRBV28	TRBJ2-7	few	TGTGCCAGCCACACTAGGGACAGGTACGAGCAGTACTTC	CASHTRDRYEQYF
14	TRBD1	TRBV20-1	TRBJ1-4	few	TGCAGTGCTAGCACAGGACAGGTTACGGAAAAACTGTTTTTT	CSASTGQVTEKLFF
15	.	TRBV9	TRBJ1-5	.	TGTGCCAGCAGCGCGACAGGCGGGGGCAATCAGCCCCAGCATTTT	CASSATGGGNQPQHF
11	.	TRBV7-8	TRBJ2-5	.	TGTGCCAGCGGGGGGAGAGAGACCCAGTACTTC	CASGGRETQYF
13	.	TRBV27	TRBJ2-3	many	TGTGCCAGCAGTCGGGGTGGTACAGATACGCAGTATTTT	CASSRGGTDTQYF
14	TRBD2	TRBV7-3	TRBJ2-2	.	TGTGCCAGCAGCTTTGCGGGGGAGACCGGGGAGCTGTTTTTT	CASSFAGETGELFF
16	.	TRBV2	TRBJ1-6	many	TGTGCCAGCAGGGAATTAATAGGCGCCTATAATTCACCCCTCCACTTT	CASRELIGAYNSPLHF
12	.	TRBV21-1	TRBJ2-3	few	TGTGCCAGCAGCAAGCTCACAGATACGCAGTATTTT	CASSKLTDTQYF
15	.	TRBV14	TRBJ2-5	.	TGTGCCAGCAGCCAAGATTCGGGCACCACGGGAACCCAGTACTTC	CASSQDSGTTGTQYF
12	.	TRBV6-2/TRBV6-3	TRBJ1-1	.	TGTGCCAGCAGTTACCTCTCGGGGGTGGCTTTCTTT	CASSYLSGVAFF
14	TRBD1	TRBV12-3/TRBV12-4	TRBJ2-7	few	TGTGCCAGCAGTTTCCGGGACAGAGTCATCGAGCAGTACTTC	CASSFRDRVIEQYF
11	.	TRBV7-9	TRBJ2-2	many	TGTGCCAGCAGCAGGACCGGGGAGCTGTTTTTT	CASSRTGELFF
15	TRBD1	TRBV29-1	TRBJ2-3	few	TGCAGCGTTGAGTTTGGGACAGCTAGCACAGATACGCAGTATTTT	CSVEFGTASTDTQYF
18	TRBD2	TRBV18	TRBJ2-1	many	TGTGCCAGCTCACTGACTAGCGGGGTGAGGAGCTCCTACAATGAGCAGTTCTTC	CASSLTSGVRSSYNEQFF
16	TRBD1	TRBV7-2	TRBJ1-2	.	TGTGCCAGCAGCTTGGCTCGGGGCAGGGGGCGCAATGGCTACACCTTC	CASSLARGRGRNGYTF
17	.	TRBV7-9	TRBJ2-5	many	TGTGCCAGCAGCTTAGTCGTACAGACGACGTACCAAGAGACCCAGTACTTC	CASSLVVQTTYQETQYF
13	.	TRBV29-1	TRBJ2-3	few	TGCAGCGTTGAAGTGGGCCTCACAGATACGCAGTATTTT	CSVEVGLTDTQYF
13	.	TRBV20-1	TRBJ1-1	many	TGCAGTGCTAGAGTGCGGCTGAACACTGAAGCTTTCTTT	CSARVRLNTEAFF
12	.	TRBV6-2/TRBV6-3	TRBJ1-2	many	TGTGCCAGCAGTTCTTACGGCTATGGCTACACCTTC	CASSSYGYGYTF
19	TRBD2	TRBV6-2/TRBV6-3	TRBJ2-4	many	TGTGCCAGCAGTTACACCGGACTAGCGGGAGACATAGCCAAAAACATTCAGTACTTC	CASSYTGLAGDIAKNIQYF
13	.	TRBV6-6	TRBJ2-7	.	TGTGCCAGCAGTTCGAGACTCACCTACGAGCAGTACTTC	CASSSRLTYEQYF
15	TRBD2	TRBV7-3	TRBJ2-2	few	TGTGCCAGCAGCTTAAACGGGAGGGCCGGCGGGGAGCTGTTTTTT	CASSLNGRAGGELFF
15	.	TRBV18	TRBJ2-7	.	TGTGCCAGCTCACCATCCCGGGACCAGCCCTACGAGCAGTACTTC	CASSPSRDQPYEQYF
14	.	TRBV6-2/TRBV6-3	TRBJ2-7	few	TGTGCCAGCAGTTTCCTGCAGGGACCCTACGAGCAGTACTTC	CASSFLQGPYEQYF
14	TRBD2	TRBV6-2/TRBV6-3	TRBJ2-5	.	TGTGCCAGCAGTTATAGCGGGGTCCCGAAGACCCAGTACTTC	CASSYSGVPKTQYF
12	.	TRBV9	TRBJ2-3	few	TGTGCCAGCAGCGTAGGGGCAGGACCGCAGTATTTT	CASSVGAGPQYF
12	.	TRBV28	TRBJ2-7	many	TGTGCCAGCGCCCGGGGGAGTTACGAGCAGTACTTC	CASARGSYEQYF
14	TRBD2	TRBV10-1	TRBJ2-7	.	TGCGCCAGCAGGACTAGCGGGAGCTCCTACGAGCAGTACTTC	CASRTSGSSYEQYF
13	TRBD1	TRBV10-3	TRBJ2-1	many	TGTGCCATCCAGGGGGACCGTGACAATGAGCAGTTCTTC	CAIQGDRDNEQFF
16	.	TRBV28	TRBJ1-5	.	TGTGCCAGCAGTTTCTCCCGAGGGGTGTGGGGTCAGCCCCAGCATTTT	CASSFSRGVWGQPQHF
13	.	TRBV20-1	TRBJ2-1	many	TGCAGTGCTAGAGATATGCTCTACAATGAGCAGTTCTTC	CSARDMLYNEQFF
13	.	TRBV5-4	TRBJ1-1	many	TGCGCCAGCAGCTTACCGGGGGACACTGAAGCTTTCTTT	CASSLPGDTEAFF
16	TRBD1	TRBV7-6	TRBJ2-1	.	TGTGCCAGCACCCCCGCCCAGGGGGCTCAGTACAATGAGCAGTTCTTC	CASTPAQGAQYNEQFF
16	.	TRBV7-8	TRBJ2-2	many	TGTGCCAGCAGCCTCCGGGACTTGAGGAACACCGGGGAGCTGTTTTTT	CASSLRDLRNTGELFF
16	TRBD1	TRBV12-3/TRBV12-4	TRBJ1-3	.	TGTGCCAGCAGTCCCTCGACAGGGGGCTCTGGAAACACCATATATTTT	CASSPSTGGSGNTIYF
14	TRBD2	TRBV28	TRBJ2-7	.	TGTGCCAGCAGTACTAGCGGGCAGAACTACGAGCAGTACTTC	CASSTSGQNYEQYF
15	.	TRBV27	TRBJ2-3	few	TGTGCCAGCAGTTTATCACTATTGAGCACAGATACGCAGTATTTT	CASSLSLLSTDTQYF
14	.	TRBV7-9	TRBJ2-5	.	TGTGCCAGCAGCTTAACGGGGGCGCGGGAGACCCAGTACTTC	CASSLTGARETQYF
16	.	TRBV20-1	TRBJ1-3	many	TGCAGTGCTAGGGACTCGGACGCCGGTGATGGAAACACCATATATTTT	CSARDSDAGDGNTIYF
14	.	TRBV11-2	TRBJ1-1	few	TGTGCCAGCAGCACAGGACAGACGAACACTGAAGCTTTCTTT	CASSTGQTNTEAFF
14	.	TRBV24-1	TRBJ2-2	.	TGTGCCACTGAAGACATACCGAACACCGGGGAGCTGTTTTTT	CATEDIPNTGELFF
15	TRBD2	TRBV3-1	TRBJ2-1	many	TGTGCCAGCAGCCCCAGCGGGATCTCCTACAATGAGCAGTTCTTC	CASSPSGISYNEQFF
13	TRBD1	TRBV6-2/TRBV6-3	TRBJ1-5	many	TGTGCCAGCAGTTCAGGGGGTAATCAGCCCCAGCATTTT	CASSSGGNQPQHF
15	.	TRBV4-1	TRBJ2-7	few	TGCGCCAGCAGCCAAGGGCCAGGGTCAACCTACGAGCAGTACTTC	CASSQGPGSTYEQYF
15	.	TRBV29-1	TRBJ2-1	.	TGCAGCGTTGGGAGGGGGTTTGGCGGGAGCAATGAGCAGTTCTTC	CSVGRGFGGSNEQFF
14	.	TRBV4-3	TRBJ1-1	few	TGCGCCAGCCGGCGCGGTTCCCTGAACACTGAAGCTTTCTTT	CASRRGSLNTEAFF
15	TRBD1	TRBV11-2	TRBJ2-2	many	TGTGCCAGCAGCCCCGGGACAGTAAACACCGGGGAGCTGTTTTTT	CASSPGTVNTGELFF
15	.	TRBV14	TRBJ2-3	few	TGTGCCAGCAGCCATCCAGGGAGCACAGCAGATACGCAGTATTTT	CASSHPGSTADTQYF
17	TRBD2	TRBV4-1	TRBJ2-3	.	TGCGCCAGCAGCCAAGATGGGAGCGGGGCTAGCACAGATACGCAGTATTTT	CASSQDGSGASTDTQYF
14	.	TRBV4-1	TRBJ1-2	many	TGCGCCAGCAGCCAAGGAGCGGATTTCTATGGCTACACCTTC	CASSQGADFYGYTF